This T cell receptor beta chain was identified during a study of CD4 T cells in relation to SARS-CoV-2 and coronaviruses. TCRdb keeps only in-frame clones here, not all; method: immunoSEQ multiplex PCR. Here the sample spans about 39,000 clones, over 60% being singletons. Of note for this clone: Its matching antigen is unknown.

V was trimmed by 7 bases and J by 3 bases, leaving 25 bases between them. CDR1 is SNHLY, CDR2 FYNNEI, per germline. CDR3 length equals 17 residues. General study points: Approximately 65% of donors had memory CD4+ clonotypes crossrecognizing SARS-CoV-2 and common cold coronavirus spike.

This clonotype was sampled from an adult with COVID-19. The chain couples TRBV2 to TRBJ2-7, with D possibly TRBD1 on 6 matching bases. Sequenced input: memory CD4+ T cells from PBMCs, cultured in vitro. The CDR3 DNA sequence: TGTGCCAGCAAGGAAGATTACAGGGCCCATATGGACTACGAGCAGTACTTC. It codes for CASKEDYRAHMDYEQYF.